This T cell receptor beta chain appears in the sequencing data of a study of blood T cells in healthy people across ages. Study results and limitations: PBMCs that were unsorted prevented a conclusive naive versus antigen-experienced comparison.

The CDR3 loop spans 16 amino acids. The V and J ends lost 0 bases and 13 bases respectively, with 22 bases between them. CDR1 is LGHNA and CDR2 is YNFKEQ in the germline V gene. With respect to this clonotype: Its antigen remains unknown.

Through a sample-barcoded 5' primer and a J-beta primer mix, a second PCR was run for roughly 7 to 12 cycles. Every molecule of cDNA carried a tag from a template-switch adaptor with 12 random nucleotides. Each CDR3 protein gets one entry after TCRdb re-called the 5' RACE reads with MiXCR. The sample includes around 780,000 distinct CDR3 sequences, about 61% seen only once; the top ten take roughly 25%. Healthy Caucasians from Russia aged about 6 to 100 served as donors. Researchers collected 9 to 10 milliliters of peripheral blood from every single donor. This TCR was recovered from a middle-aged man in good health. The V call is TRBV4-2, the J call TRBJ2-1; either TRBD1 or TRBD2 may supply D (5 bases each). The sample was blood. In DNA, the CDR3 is TGTGCCAGCAGCCAAGATACTTCGGGGCTCCAAGAGACCCAGTTCTTC. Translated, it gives CASSQDTSGLQETQFF.